A selection of T cell receptor beta chains follows, all from one sample in a study of T-cell reconstitution after alpha-beta-depleted transplantation in children. Each CDR3 protein is one row after TCRdb ran MiXCR on the PCR reads. The top ten clones hold roughly 31% of a sample with just over 950,000 distinct CDR3 sequences, about 26% of them seen once. The specimen comprised PBMCs, mostly from graft donor cells, sampled 360 days after TCRalphabeta/CD19-depleted stem cell transplant. Receptor source: a boy under two years old who had a stem cell transplant for SCID, so the T cells may come from the graft donor. The CDR3 runs from the conserved cysteine through the conserved F or W.

>TRBV6-5
CASSYSDSFKNGYTF
>TRBV4-3
CASSRGSSGRTNEKLFF
>TRBV12-3/TRBV12-4
CASSLGYGRGSNTEAFF
>TRBV12-3/TRBV12-4
CASSRLGGGNQPQHF
>TRBV12-3/TRBV12-4
CASSFSSTYEQYF
>TRBV28
CASSPPLAPKETQYF
>TRBV12-3/TRBV12-4
CASSFSRGFTGELFF
>TRBV13
CASTKDGGGSYNEQFF
>TRBV5-1
CASSLSGSETQYF
>TRBV5-1
CASSLRQFSNTGELFF
>TRBV4-1
CASSQGGSWGRGNTIYF
>TRBV6-5
CASSYGGLAGGQDTQYF
>TRBV5-6
CASSLAGQGHYEQYF
>TRBV5-1
CASSLYPGGIDFLAYEQYF
>TRBV18
CASSPLGYTGELFF
>TRBV20-1
CSASGTGLMNTEAFF
>TRBV12-3/TRBV12-4
CASSLPRLAGISTGELFF
>TRBV2
CASGWEESETQYF
>TRBV7-9
CASSQQNEKLFF
>TRBV2
CASSKVRGFSVTDTQYF
>TRBV15
CATSRDPRGTSEEQFF
>TRBV4-1
CASSQHLGWNQPQHF
>TRBV7-6
CASSLDDRFREQYF
>TRBV5-5
CASSLAQGIEGFGGYTF
>TRBV24-1
CATSDRAVYEQYF
>TRBV4-3
CASSQVEGEGEQYF
>TRBV9
CASSPTRISYNEQFF
>TRBV4-2
CASSQDIGDMYNEQFF
>TRBV28
CAGEGRDGYTF
>TRBV9
CASSPEPERRTGVSYEQFF
>TRBV13
CASSLGSGTGRHEQYF
>TRBV20-1
CSARLVVGLYEQFF
>TRBV28
CASTRSGGAVREQFF
>TRBV29-1
CSVSRGTYGYTF
>TRBV18
CASSPLLGQGDHTGELFF
>TRBV12-3/TRBV12-4
CASSPQGKGYGYTF